This TCR beta chain is from a study of cytotoxic CD8 clonotypes in ibrutinib-treated CLL. Overall study results and limits: The study found public clonotypes uncommon, contracting or stable on treatment.

V was trimmed by 0 bases and J by 5 bases, leaving 20 bases between them. The germline V gene encodes CDR1 GTSNPN and CDR2 SVGIG (reference sequence). This CDR3 is built from 17 residues. This clone was observed a few times. Its antigen is undetermined. Depth targeted 1 in 200,000 to 1 in 1 million T cells, averaging around 10x coverage per clonotype. Assay used: immunoSEQ multiplex PCR; TCRdb lists only in-frame clones, some missing. Of about 250,000 clones in the sample, roughly 74% were seen once. The chain employs TRBV30 and TRBJ1-5; possible D gene TRBD1, 5 bases. The receptor was derived from a human donor with chronic lymphocytic leukemia. This specimen consisted of PBMCs, obtained after 24 months of ibrutinib treatment. The DNA of the CDR3 is TGTGCCTGGAGTGTGGGGCTCAACCTACGAACTTATCAGCCCCAGCATTTT. It translates to CAWSVGLNLRTYQPQHF.